The clone carrying this T cell receptor (beta chain) was recorded at least ten times. The data belong to a study of low-dose radiotherapy and immunotherapy resistance in tumors. Across the study: Treatment consisted of nivolumab 240 mg every two weeks and ipilimumab 1 mg/kg every six weeks, given intravenously to patients.

Both TCRalpha and TCRbeta chains were reverse transcribed with V-gene-specific primers. Using a constant-region primer together with a V-primer adapter, TCRs were subjected to about 18 PCR cycles of amplification. TCRdb re-analysed the reads in MiXCR, keeping a single row per CDR3 protein. The table has 100,000 or so distinct CDR3 sequences, more than 7.5% seen once. Stated time point: before trial treatment. Trimming left V 5 bases short and J 5 bases short, with 16 bases between. The CDR3 spans 14 residues. Germline values: CDR1 SNHLY, CDR2 FYNNEI. The rearrangement uses TRBV2 and TRBJ2-7; D is perhaps TRBD2 (5 bases). The origin of this receptor is a male donor with prostate cancer. The sequences come from PBMCs, collected before treatment. CDR3 sequence reads: CASSSTRSLDEQYF. The CDR3 DNA reads as TGTGCCAGCAGTTCAACTAGATCCCTCGACGAGCAGTACTTC.